The sample holds one count of the clone carrying this TCR beta chain. Its antigen is unknown. The data were obtained in a study of cytomegalovirus exposure and HLA in healthy donors. As for the study in general: HLA-typed donors were the source of 83 million or so unique TCRs, which an early data release held. Study-wide results and caveats: Sequence variants that were highly shared formed a cluster that was likely a sequencing artifact. The CMV antigen specificity of a few CMV-associated chains was confirmed through in vitro analysis.

Vbeta (60) and Jbeta (13) primers were used in the PCR. Sequencing was performed with immunoSEQ multiplex PCR; in TCRdb, only in-frame clones are kept and a portion is missing. This table holds around 260,000 clones, roughly 80% found once. This CDR3 has 17 residues. CDR1 is PRHDT and CDR2 is FYEKMQ in the germline V gene (reference sequence). The V gene end was trimmed by 0 bases and the J gene end by 10 bases; junction bases not matched to a gene: 7. The source of this sequence is a girl aged 2 to 9 in good health and CMV-seronegative. Specimen: PBMCs. The chain carries TRBV13 and TRBJ1-6, with 12 bases aligning to TRBD1. CDR3 region: CASSLGGDRGLGSPLHF. CDR3 nucleotide sequence: TGTGCCAGCAGCTTAGGCGGGGACAGGGGGCTTGGCTCACCCCTCCACTTT.